The 27 T cell receptor beta chains below come from one sample, sequenced in a study of CD8 T cells in ankylosing spondylitis (dated by TCRdb to 2016 to 2017). The library was built by means of 5' RACE. Data came from an Illumina HiSeq 2500. Starting from the raw public reads, TCRdb applied fastp trimming at Q25, assembled clones with MiXCR and retained in-frame beta chains. Each entry merges the rows of one CDR3 protein and shows their most common DNA and genes. In this sample the table shows fewer than 350,000 distinct CDR3 sequences, 11% of which occur a single time. The top ten hold 8% to 9.5% of the sample. The sample was blood, either unsorted or a sorted T cell fraction (not recorded which). These receptors all stem from a female donor with ankylosing spondylitis or in good health (not recorded which).

V gene TRBV7-9 combines with J gene TRBJ1-2; 9 nucleotides agree with TRBD1. Germline V gives CDR1 SEHNR, CDR2 FQNEAQ (reference sequence). CDR3 size: 14 residues. V lost 5 bases to trimming and J lost 5 bases; unmatched junction nucleotides: 6. CDR3 amino acids: CASSPEGQGYGYTF. The CDR3 bases are TGTGCCAGCAGCCCCGAGGGACAGGGATATGGCTACACCTTC.

This clonotype was counted only a few times. The junction differs from germline at one of its ends, possibly a read error. The chain combines TRBV7-7 with TRBJ1-1; D is unclear. This CDR3 contains 16 residues. The germline V gene encodes CDR1 SSHAT and CDR2 FNYEAQ (reference sequence). CDR3 bases: TGTGCTAGCAGCCCCCACTCTTTTGGCTCGAACACTGAAGCTTTCTTT. Residues: CASSPHSFGSNTEAFF.

This clonotype came up a few times. The rearrangement uses TRBV7-2 and TRBJ2-5; D remains ambiguous. CDR3 length equals 14 residues. Per germline, CDR1 SGHTA and CDR2 FQGNSA. V lost 1 base and J lost 4, with 10 bases in between. DNA of the CDR3: TGTGCCAGCAGCTTAGGCGTGAGACTAGAGACCCAGTACTTC. It codes for CASSLGVRLETQYF.

At least ten counts were recorded for this clonotype. The chain couples TRBV20-1 to TRBJ2-7; D is uncertain. Looked up from germline, CDR1 is DFQATT and CDR2 is SNEGSKA (reference sequence). This CDR3 is 12 amino acids long. V was trimmed by 6 bases and J by 0 bases, leaving 9 bases between them. CDR3 sequence reads: CSAGPISYEQYF. The CDR3 DNA reads as TGCAGTGCCGGACCCATCTCCTACGAGCAGTACTTC.

A word on this clonotype: A much larger clonotype is one base distant, so this may be a read error. The gene calls are TRBV29-1 and TRBJ2-1; tentative D call: TRBD2 (6 bases). Germline V gene sequence: CDR1 SQVTM, CDR2 ANQGSEA. This CDR3 spans 13 amino acids. CDR3 coding DNA: TGCAGCGTTTACTCGGGGGAGGCCAATGAGCAGATCTTC. It is translated as CSVYSGEANEQIF.

There are many counts of this clonotype. The chain carries TRBV5-1 and TRBJ2-3; a weak D match, TRBD2 (5 bases). Trimming took 3 bases from V and 2 from J, leaving 7 bases between them. The germline V gene has CDR1 SGHRS and CDR2 YFSETQ. This CDR3 is 13 amino acids long. CDR3 bases: TGCGCCAGCAGCTCTAGCCCCACAGATACGCAGTATTTT. Its protein product is CASSSSPTDTQYF.

This clonotype was seen ten or more times. V and J are TRBV18 and TRBJ2-7; 9 positions match TRBD2. Trimming cost V 3 bases and J 7 bases; bases outside gene matches: 7. The length of the CDR3 is 14 residues. Looked up from germline, CDR1 is KGHSH and CDR2 is LQKENI. CDR3: CASSPASGMGEQYF. CDR3 in DNA: TGTGCCAGCTCACCGGCTAGCGGGATGGGTGAGCAGTACTTC.

This clonotype was found many times. V gene TRBV20-1 combines with J gene TRBJ2-3; 9 bases align to TRBD2. Germline V gene data show CDR1 as DFQATT and CDR2 as SNEGSKA (reference sequence). This CDR3 is built from 15 residues. The V segment lost 4 bases and the J segment 8 bases; nucleotides outside the gene matches: 13. This CDR3 is CSAKGAGGNVPTQYF. The CDR3 DNA is TGCAGTGCTAAGGGAGCGGGGGGCAACGTCCCTACGCAGTATTTT.

This clonotype was picked up many times. The chain employs TRBV3-1 and TRBJ2-1, with D perhaps given as TRBD1 or TRBD2 (5 bases each). V was shortened by 0 bases and J by 10 bases, with 10 bases between the two germline ends. In germline, CDR1 is LGHDT, CDR2 YNNKEL (reference sequence). This CDR3 has 13 residues. The CDR3 sequence is CASSQDPGPEQFF. CDR3 DNA sequence: TGTGCCAGCAGCCAAGATCCGGGACCCGAGCAGTTCTTC.

This clonotype has ten or more counts. This sequence joins TRBV12-3 or TRBV12-4 and TRBJ1-4; D may be TRBD1 (6 bases). Trimming cost V 4 bases and J 8 bases, with 17 bases left between them. The CDR3 is 15 amino acids. The CDR3 DNA follows: TGTGCCAGCAGTTCCTCCTTCAGGGGTTACGAAAAACTGTTTTTT. It yields the protein CASSSSFRGYEKLFF.

This clonotype was seen many times. The rearrangement uses TRBV5-1 and TRBJ1-3; 9 bases agree with TRBD1. V gave up 0 bases and J gave up 4 bases; unmatched junction bases: 8. This CDR3 comprises 17 residues. Germline loops: CDR1 SGHRS, CDR2 YFSETQ. The CDR3 DNA reads TGCGCCAGCAGCTTGGACCCAGGGACAGGGTACGGAAACACCATATATTTT. Residues: CASSLDPGTGYGNTIYF.

Many counts were recorded for this clonotype. V is TRBV5-1 and J is TRBJ2-3; a weak D match, TRBD1 (5 bases). The V gene lost 0 bases and the J gene lost 2 bases, with 13 bases spanning the gap. Germline loops: CDR1 SGHRS, CDR2 YFSETQ. This CDR3 region has 16 residues. The CDR3 protein is CASSLAGQRYTDTQYF. The CDR3 region has the DNA TGCGCCAGCAGCTTGGCAGGGCAGCGTTACACAGATACGCAGTATTTT.

V usage is TRBV4-1 and J usage is TRBJ2-2, with D possibly being TRBD1 or TRBD2 (5 bases each). Germline CDR1 reads MGHRA; CDR2 reads YSYEKL. The CDR3 totals 15 residues. The ends were cut back, 5 bases at V and 4 bases at J, with 14 bases in the middle. The CDR3 is CASSWDGGLTGELFF. CDR3 DNA: TGCGCCAGCAGCTGGGACGGCGGACTCACCGGGGAGCTGTTTTTT.

The sample holds many counts of this clonotype. This chain connects TRBV5-1 to TRBJ1-4, with D maybe TRBD1 (6 bases). The CDR3 is 17 amino acids. Germline loops: CDR1 SGHRS, CDR2 YFSETQ. The V end was cut by 4 bases, the J end by 8 bases, with 24 bases between. CDR3: CASSGVPGHLWGEKLFF. CDR3 bases: TGCGCCAGCAGCGGAGTCCCGGGACATCTATGGGGCGAAAAACTGTTTTTT.

This clonotype was seen many times. The chain recombines TRBV7-9 with TRBJ1-1; 7 bases match TRBD1. CDR3 length: 15 amino acids. Trimming cost V 1 base and J 0 bases; bases outside gene matches: 2. Germline lookup yields CDR1 SEHNR and CDR2 FQNEAQ (reference sequence). Here the CDR3 DNA reads TGTGCCAGCAGCTTAGGGACAGGCATGAACACTGAAGCTTTCTTT. This translates into CASSLGTGMNTEAFF.

This clonotype came up many times. The V and J genes are TRBV29-1 and TRBJ1-1; 7 bases line up with TRBD1. After removal of 6 bases from V and 8 bases from J, the junction contained 9 bases not matched to a gene. In germline, CDR1 is SQVTM, CDR2 ANQGSEA. This CDR3 contains 12 residues. The CDR3 spells CSVAPTGFEAFF. CDR3 bases: TGCAGCGTAGCCCCGACAGGGTTCGAAGCTTTCTTT.

Points on this clonotype: A much larger clone lies a single base off, so this may be a read error. The chain employs TRBV5-1 and TRBJ1-4; maybe TRBD1 (5 bases). There are 15 residues in the CDR3. Germline CDR1 is SGHRS and CDR2 is YFSETQ. The CDR3 DNA sequence: TGCACCAGCAGCTTGAACGGGGGGTCTAATGAAAAACTGTTTTTT. Protein: CTSSLNGGSNEKLFF.

This clonotype was counted ten times or more. This chain's CDR3 is CASSFPPLNTEAFF. Written as DNA, the CDR3 is TGTGCCAGCAGTTTCCCTCCCCTGAACACTGAAGCTTTCTTT. The V call is TRBV6-5, the J call TRBJ1-1; D not resolved. Germline CDR1 reads MNHEY; CDR2 reads SVGAGI. Trimming pared 4 bases from V and 0 bases from J, leaving 9 bases between. The CDR3 has 14 residues.

The chain has TRBV7-9 and TRBJ2-5; unclear D gene. The CDR3 has 14 amino acids. Germline CDR1 reads SEHNR; CDR2 reads FQNEAQ (reference sequence). The V end lost 5 bases, the J end lost 2 bases, and 12 bases lay between the germline ends. Here the CDR3 DNA reads TGTGCCAGCAGCCCCCCGGCAGGTCAAGAGACCCAGTACTTC. Translating gives CASSPPAGQETQYF. Drawing the rest from reference TRBV7-9 and TRBJ2-5, the complete variable domain is DTGVSQNPRHKITKRGQNVTFRCDPISEHNRLYWYRQTLGQGPEFLTYFQNEAQLEKSRLLSDRFSAERPKGSFSTLEIQRTEQGDSAMYLCASSPPAGQETQYFGPGTRLLVL.

This clonotype was observed a handful of times. This chain links TRBV7-2 with TRBJ1-2, with 7 bases aligning to TRBD1. Germline CDR1 is SGHTA and CDR2 is FQGNSA. V dropped 5 bases and J dropped 5; count of bases not matched to a gene: 5. The CDR3 consists of 13 residues. The CDR3 DNA sequence: TGTGCCAGCAGCCCGACAGGGTTTTATGGCTACACCTTC. Translating it yields CASSPTGFYGYTF.

This clonotype was seen ten or more times. One junction end does not reproduce the germline sequence, and a read error may be involved. The genes are TRBV20-1 and TRBJ2-7, with D perhaps TRBD1 or TRBD2 (5 bases each). The CDR3 length is 13 residues. In germline, CDR1 is DFQATT, CDR2 SNEGSKA (reference sequence). The CDR3 coding sequence is TGCAGCGCTAGAGGGGACGATATCTACGAGCAGTACTTC. It yields the protein CSARGDDIYEQYF.

This clonotype was seen many times. The V and J genes are TRBV28 and TRBJ2-2, with D tentatively TRBD2 (5 bases). This CDR3 region has 11 residues. The germline V gene encodes CDR1 MDHEN and CDR2 SYDVKM. V shed 6 bases and J shed 8 bases, with 7 bases lying between them. DNA of the CDR3: TGTGCCAGCAGGTCGGGGGGGGAGCTGTTTTTT. This gives the protein CASRSGGELFF.

This clonotype was detected many times. The chain is built from TRBV7-9 and TRBJ2-1, with D hard to call. Trimming left V 2 bases short and J 4 bases short, with 15 bases between. CDR1 and CDR2 (germline): SEHNR, FQNEAQ (reference sequence). The CDR3 is made up of 16 amino acids. The CDR3 protein is CASSLTVASVYNEQFF. For the CDR3, the DNA is TGTGCCAGCAGCTTAACGGTGGCGTCGGTTTACAATGAGCAGTTCTTC.

In this sample, this clonotype turned up many times. The DNA of the CDR3 is TGCAGTGCTAGAGATCTCGTCCAGGGTTACGAGCAGTACTTC. Its protein product is CSARDLVQGYEQYF. The chain couples TRBV20-1 to TRBJ2-7; D is perhaps TRBD1 (5 bases). Germline CDR1 reads DFQATT; CDR2 reads SNEGSKA (reference sequence). CDR3 length: 14 amino acids. Trimming removed 0 bases at V and 4 bases at J, with 13 bases between.

CDR3 region: CASSQGVSYNSPLHF. The CDR3 coding sequence is TGTGCCAGCAGTCAGGGGGTCTCCTATAATTCACCCCTCCACTTT. The chain carries TRBV12-3 or TRBV12-4 and TRBJ1-6; TRBD1 matches at 7 bases. The CDR3 covers 15 residues. J lost 0 bases, V lost 5 bases, and 1 base had no gene match.

In its sample, this clonotype was seen a few times. The chain joins TRBV29-1 to TRBJ2-4; 10 bases align to TRBD2. Germline trimming cut 7 bases from V and 6 bases from J; bases unmatched to any gene: 12. The length of the CDR3 is 15 residues. Looked up from germline, CDR1 is SQVTM and CDR2 is ANQGSEA. CDR3 loop: CSAGLQRGGGNIQYF. The DNA for the CDR3 is TGCAGCGCAGGGCTACAGCGGGGGGGGGGAAACATTCAGTACTTC.

This clonotype was seen ten or more times. V and J are TRBV28 and TRBJ2-7, with D tentatively TRBD1 or TRBD2 (5 bases each). The length of the CDR3 is 12 residues. CDR1 and CDR2 (germline): MDHEN, SYDVKM. Between the trimmed V and J ends, which lost 6 bases and 7 bases, there was a span of 13 bases. As DNA, the CDR3 is TGTGCCAGCAGCTCACGAGGGGTGGAGCAGTACTTC. It yields the protein CASSSRGVEQYF. Together with reference TRBV28 and TRBJ2-7, the CDR3 gives the full variable domain: DVKVTQSSRYLVKRTGEKVFLECVQDMDHENMFWYRQDPGLGLRLIYFSYDVKMKEKGDIPEGYSVSREKKERFSLILESASTNQTSMYLCASSSRGVEQYFGPGTRLTVT.